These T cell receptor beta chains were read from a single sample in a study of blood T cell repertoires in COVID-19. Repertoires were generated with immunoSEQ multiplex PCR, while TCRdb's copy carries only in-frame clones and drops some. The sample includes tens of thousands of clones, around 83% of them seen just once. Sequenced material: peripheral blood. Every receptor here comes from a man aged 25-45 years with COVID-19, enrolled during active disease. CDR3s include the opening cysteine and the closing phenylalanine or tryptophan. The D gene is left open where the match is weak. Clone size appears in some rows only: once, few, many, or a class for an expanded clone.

TGTGCCAGCAGCCGCGTAATGAACACTGAAGCTTTCTTT	CASSRVMNTEAFF	TRBJ1-1	.	TRBV11-3	.
TGTGCCAGCAGTGGGCCCGGACAGGGGATTCCTGGGGCCAACGTCCTGACTTTC	CASSGPGQGIPGANVLTF	TRBJ2-6	TRBD1	TRBV28	.
TGTGCCAGCAGCTTGTACCGCAGTGGCTACACCTTC	CASSLYRSGYTF	TRBJ1-2	.	TRBV5-6	few
TGTGCCAGCAGTCTCCGGCAGGGAGGGACTGAAGCTTTCTTT	CASSLRQGGTEAFF	TRBJ1-1	.	TRBV25-1	.
TGCAGCGCAAGGGGACAGGGGTTGCACGAGCAGTACTTC	CSARGQGLHEQYF	TRBJ2-7	TRBD1	TRBV29-1	.
TGTGCCACGAGGGGGTGGGACACTGCAACTAATGAAAAACTGTTTTTT	CATRGWDTATNEKLFF	TRBJ1-4	.	TRBV10-3	.
TGTGCCAGCAGCTTAGGGGGCAGTAAGACCCAGTACTTC	CASSLGGSKTQYF	TRBJ2-5	TRBD1	TRBV5-6	.
TGTGCCAGCAGCCAAGTTGAGCTTGCAAACATTCAGTACTTC	CASSQVELANIQYF	TRBJ2-4	.	TRBV3-1/TRBV3-2	.
TGTGCCAGCAGCTTGGTTGCAGGTCCCTCCTACGAGCAGTACTTC	CASSLVAGPSYEQYF	TRBJ2-7	.	TRBV5-5	.
TGTGCCAGCAGCTTGGGGGACAGCAGACAAGAGACCCAGTACTTC	CASSLGDSRQETQYF	TRBJ2-5	TRBD1	TRBV5-5	.
TGTGCCAGCAGCTGGGGACAGGAGACTAATGAAAAACTGTTTTTT	CASSWGQETNEKLFF	TRBJ1-4	TRBD1	TRBV7-2	.
TGTGCCAGCAGCGCGGACACTAGCGGGATTTTCTACGAGCAGTACTTC	CASSADTSGIFYEQYF	TRBJ2-7	TRBD2	TRBV9	.
TGTGCCAGCAGTCCAGGGCCTTATGGCTACACCTTC	CASSPGPYGYTF	TRBJ1-2	.	TRBV28	.
TGTGCCAGTAGTGTTCAGGTAAACTCTGGCTACACCTTC	CASSVQVNSGYTF	TRBJ1-2	.	TRBV19	.
TGTGCCAGCATCGCGAGGGGGGGTGGAGAGACCCAGTACTTC	CASIARGGGETQYF	TRBJ2-5	.	TRBV7-8	few
TGTGCCTGGGGGACAGGGTCGGTCGAAAACATTCAGTACTTC	CAWGTGSVENIQYF	TRBJ2-4	TRBD1	TRBV30	once
TGTGCCAGCAGGCAGTATTTCACCGGGGAGCTGTTTTTT	CASRQYFTGELFF	TRBJ2-2	.	TRBV6-4	.
TGTGCCAGCAGTTTAACGGGTTCAACCGGGGAGCTGTTTTTT	CASSLTGSTGELFF	TRBJ2-2	.	TRBV28	.
TGTGCCAGCAAGGGGGCTGGCAATCAGCCCCAGCATTTT	CASKGAGNQPQHF	TRBJ1-5	TRBD1	TRBV27	.
TGTGCCAGCACCCGTGGCGGGAGTTTCTCAGATACGCAGTATTTT	CASTRGGSFSDTQYF	TRBJ2-3	TRBD2	TRBV28	.
TGTGCCATCAGTGGCCCTAGAAACACAGATACGCAGTATTTT	CAISGPRNTDTQYF	TRBJ2-3	.	TRBV10-3	.
TGTGCCAGCAGCTTGGGGCCCGTTGGGAACACTGAAGCTTTCTTT	CASSLGPVGNTEAFF	TRBJ1-1	.	TRBV5-6	.
TGTGCCAGCTCACCAAGCGGGACCGGGGGGAATGAGCAGTTCTTC	CASSPSGTGGNEQFF	TRBJ2-1	TRBD2	TRBV18	.
TGTGCTAGCAGCTTACGGAACCCCTATCAAATCCCGCTGGGAGGTACGCAGTATTTT	CASSLRNPYQIPLGGTQYF	TRBJ2-3	.	TRBV7-7	.
TGTGCCAGCAGTACCGGGACAGGGCGGAATGAGCAGTTCTTC	CASSTGTGRNEQFF	TRBJ2-1	TRBD1	TRBV6-5	.
TGCAGCGTAAGCGACAGGGCTTACGAGCAGTACTTC	CSVSDRAYEQYF	TRBJ2-7	TRBD1	TRBV29-1	.
TGTGCCAGCAGCGCCGGGACAGGGGGAATGGAGATTCGCAATGAGCAGTTCTTC	CASSAGTGGMEIRNEQFF	TRBJ2-1	TRBD1	TRBV7-8	.
TGTGCCAGCAGCTTTGGACTAGCGGGCAATGAGCAGTTCTTC	CASSFGLAGNEQFF	TRBJ2-1	TRBD2	TRBV7-2	.
TGTGCCAGCAGTACTTCCCGCAGGGGGCACTATGGCTACACCTTC	CASSTSRRGHYGYTF	TRBJ1-2	TRBD1	TRBV27	.
TGTGCCAGCAGCCGACCTCCGGGACAGGGCACAGATACGCAGTATTTT	CASSRPPGQGTDTQYF	TRBJ2-3	TRBD1	TRBV6-2/TRBV6-3	.
TGTGCCAGTAGCTCTACAGGGGGCCAGAACACTGAAGCTTTCTTT	CASSSTGGQNTEAFF	TRBJ1-1	TRBD1	TRBV19	.
TGCGCCAGCAGCCCCGGTGGAGGGTTCGGAAACACCATATATTTT	CASSPGGGFGNTIYF	TRBJ1-3	.	TRBV5-1	.
TGTGCCAGCGGCCGGGACAGCGCCTACGAGCAGTACTTC	CASGRDSAYEQYF	TRBJ2-7	TRBD1	TRBV7-8	once
TGTGCCTGGAGGGAGGACCGCTCTGGAAACACCATATATTTT	CAWREDRSGNTIYF	TRBJ1-3	.	TRBV30	few
TGTGCCAGCAGTTCGACGACTAGGGTGGACGGGGAGCTGTTTTTT	CASSSTTRVDGELFF	TRBJ2-2	.	TRBV28	.
TGTGCCAGCAGCTTGGACATCTCTGGGGCCAACGTCCTGACTTTC	CASSLDISGANVLTF	TRBJ2-6	.	TRBV5-4	.
TGTGCCAGCAGCTTGACACGGAACGATTCACCCCTCCACTTT	CASSLTRNDSPLHF	TRBJ1-6	.	TRBV13	.
TGTGCCAGCTCACCCCGGGGGGACACGCAGTATTTT	CASSPRGDTQYF	TRBJ2-3	TRBD2	TRBV18	.